The clone carrying this TCR beta chain was seen at least ten times. MiXCR was run by TCRdb on the 5' RACE reads, yielding one entry per CDR3 protein. This table holds 27,000 or so distinct CDR3 sequences, approximately 4.8% found once. Germline V gene data show CDR1 as SGHRS and CDR2 as YFSETQ. Trimming took off 2 bases at V and 5 bases at J, with 14 bases between the two ends. The CDR3 length is 14 residues. This specimen belongs to a study of T cells after yellow fever vaccination. V usage is TRBV5-1 and J usage is TRBJ2-7; D possibly uses TRBD1 or TRBD2 (6 bases each). The source material was PBMCs, either bulk or a sorted T-cell subset (CD4+, CD8+, memory, or dextramer-sorted; not recorded which), sampled on the day of the yellow fever booster vaccination. The clonotype originates from a man aged 18 to 30 who received the YFV17D yellow fever vaccine. CDR3 coding DNA: TGCGCCAGCAGCTTAGGAGGGGGAAGTAACGAGCAGTACTTC. Translating it yields CASSLGGGSNEQYF. Filled out from reference TRBV5-1 and TRBJ2-7, the complete variable domain reads KAGVTQTPRYLIKTRGQQVTLSCSPISGHRSVSWYQQTPGQGLQFLFEYFSETQRNKGNFPGRFSGRQFSNSRSEMNVSTLELGDSALYLCASSLGGGSNEQYFGPGTRLTVT.